This is a list of T cell receptor beta chains from one sample in a study of blood T cells in healthy people across ages. MiXCR, applied by TCRdb to the 5' RACE reads, yields one record per CDR3 protein. The table includes about 780,000 distinct CDR3 sequences, approximately 59% detected once. Sequencing input: blood. Receptor source: a man between 25 and 39 years old in good health. The CDR3 runs from the conserved cysteine through the conserved F or W. Each record gives: J gene, clone size, D gene, V gene, CDR3 DNA, CDR3 protein. A D gene is named only where the DNA matches it firmly. Expanded clones are given a class, and other clones once, few, many or no size at all.

j_gene: TRBJ1-2; abundance: -; d_gene: -; v_gene: TRBV4-2; CDR3nt: TGTGCCAGCAGCCAAGATAATCTCTATGGCTACACCTTC; CDR3aa: CASSQDNLYGYTF
j_gene: TRBJ2-5; abundance: -; d_gene: TRBD1; v_gene: TRBV20-1; CDR3nt: TGCAGTGCTAGGGCGCCGGGACAGGGCCAAGAGACCCAGTACTTC; CDR3aa: CSARAPGQGQETQYF
j_gene: TRBJ2-7; abundance: -; d_gene: -; v_gene: TRBV6-6; CDR3nt: TGTGCCAGCAGTTACGCCGCGGGACGGGGCGAGCAGTACTTC; CDR3aa: CASSYAAGRGEQYF
j_gene: TRBJ2-3; abundance: few; d_gene: TRBD2; v_gene: TRBV6-6; CDR3nt: TGTGCCAGCAGTTATCCCTCTAGCGGGGGGGCACCAGATACGCAGTATTTT; CDR3aa: CASSYPSSGGAPDTQYF
j_gene: TRBJ2-1; abundance: -; d_gene: TRBD2; v_gene: TRBV20-1; CDR3nt: TGCAGTGCTACTGCCGGGACTAGCCATGAGCAGTTCTTC; CDR3aa: CSATAGTSHEQFF
j_gene: TRBJ2-1; abundance: once; d_gene: TRBD1; v_gene: TRBV7-2; CDR3nt: TGTGCCAGCAGCTTAGTGGGGGACAGGGGGGATGAGCAGTTCTTC; CDR3aa: CASSLVGDRGDEQFF
j_gene: TRBJ2-6; abundance: -; d_gene: -; v_gene: TRBV12-3/TRBV12-4; CDR3nt: TGTGCCAGCAGTCCCGACAGTCTCGCTGGTGGGGCCAACGTCCTGACTTTC; CDR3aa: CASSPDSLAGGANVLTF
j_gene: TRBJ2-1; abundance: -; d_gene: -; v_gene: TRBV7-9; CDR3nt: TGTGCCAGCAGCCCCGGACATTTCTCCTACAATGAGCAGTTCTTC; CDR3aa: CASSPGHFSYNEQFF
j_gene: TRBJ2-1; abundance: -; d_gene: TRBD2; v_gene: TRBV3-1; CDR3nt: TGTGCCAGCAGCCAACCCGGGGGGGGGGATGAGCAGTTCTTC; CDR3aa: CASSQPGGGDEQFF
j_gene: TRBJ1-6; abundance: once; d_gene: TRBD1; v_gene: TRBV2; CDR3nt: TGTGCCAGCAGTGCCCGGACAGGGAGAAATTCACCCCTCCACTTT; CDR3aa: CASSARTGRNSPLHF
j_gene: TRBJ2-7; abundance: -; d_gene: TRBD2; v_gene: TRBV30; CDR3nt: TGTGCCTGTACCGGGCGGGGGGCCTCCTACGAGCAGTACTTC; CDR3aa: CACTGRGASYEQYF
j_gene: TRBJ2-7; abundance: -; d_gene: -; v_gene: TRBV6-1; CDR3nt: TGTGCCAGCAGTGAAGCGGCCTCCTCGATGCTCCTCGAGCAGTACTTC; CDR3aa: CASSEAASSMLLEQYF
j_gene: TRBJ2-5; abundance: -; d_gene: -; v_gene: TRBV7-2; CDR3nt: TGTGCCAGCAGCCTACGGTTGGGGCTAGACGGGACCCAGTACTTC; CDR3aa: CASSLRLGLDGTQYF
j_gene: TRBJ2-7; abundance: -; d_gene: -; v_gene: TRBV6-2/TRBV6-3; CDR3nt: TGTGCCAGCAGTCAGTCAGGTTTCTACGAGCAGTACTTC; CDR3aa: CASSQSGFYEQYF
j_gene: TRBJ2-1; abundance: -; d_gene: -; v_gene: TRBV5-1; CDR3nt: TGCGCCAGCAGCCCGAACGAAGAGCAGTTCTTC; CDR3aa: CASSPNEEQFF
j_gene: TRBJ2-1; abundance: -; d_gene: TRBD1; v_gene: TRBV28; CDR3nt: TGTGCCAGCAGTTTAGGGGACAGGGGAGGGAATGAGCAGTTCTTC; CDR3aa: CASSLGDRGGNEQFF
j_gene: TRBJ1-5; abundance: -; d_gene: -; v_gene: TRBV7-2; CDR3nt: TGTGCCAGCACCTTACTGGGTGCGGGGGAAAGCAATCAGCCCCAGCATTTT; CDR3aa: CASTLLGAGESNQPQHF
j_gene: TRBJ2-3; abundance: -; d_gene: -; v_gene: TRBV9; CDR3nt: TGTGCCAGCAGCTATGAAGGGGACTCAGATACGCAGTATTTT; CDR3aa: CASSYEGDSDTQYF
j_gene: TRBJ2-3; abundance: once; d_gene: -; v_gene: TRBV4-2; CDR3nt: TGTGCCAGCCAAGTCAGTAGGACAGATACGCAGTATTTT; CDR3aa: CASQVSRTDTQYF
j_gene: TRBJ2-1; abundance: -; d_gene: TRBD2; v_gene: TRBV5-1; CDR3nt: TGCGCCGGAGCGGGGGGGCCAGGCGATGAGCAGTTCTTC; CDR3aa: CAGAGGPGDEQFF
j_gene: TRBJ2-1; abundance: -; d_gene: -; v_gene: TRBV5-6; CDR3nt: TGTGCCAGCAGCTTGGGGGGAGAGACAATAAATGAGCAGTTCTTC; CDR3aa: CASSLGGETINEQFF
j_gene: TRBJ2-7; abundance: -; d_gene: -; v_gene: TRBV4-3; CDR3nt: TGCGCCAGCAGCCAGGCACAGGGCTCCGAGCAGTACTTC; CDR3aa: CASSQAQGSEQYF